The rows below give T cell receptor beta chains drawn from one sample of a study of spatial heterogeneity in lung cancer. TCRdb reprocessed the 5' RACE reads via MiXCR and lists one record per CDR3 protein. This table holds about 13,000 distinct CDR3 sequences, about 4% found once. Here the sequenced sample was lung tumor tissue, taken at surgery. These receptors came from a male donor with early-stage non-small cell lung cancer. CDR3s include the opening cysteine and the closing phenylalanine or tryptophan. A D gene is named only where the DNA matches it firmly. Part of the rows lack a size; the others show once, few, many or a class for expanded clones.

CDR3nt	CDR3aa	abundance	v_gene	j_gene	d_gene
TGCGCCAGCAGCCAAAGAAGAGGGGATGTCTACACCTTC	CASSQRRGDVYTF	many	TRBV4-3	TRBJ1-2	.
TGTGCCAGCAGTCGGGGGGCATCCACAGATACGCAGTATTTT	CASSRGASTDTQYF	many	TRBV7-9	TRBJ2-3	.
TGCAGTGCTAAGGCGGACAGGGGGTTAGAGACCCAGTACTTC	CSAKADRGLETQYF	many	TRBV20-1	TRBJ2-5	TRBD1
TGTGCCATCAGCAGGGACAACACCGGGGAGCTGTTTTTT	CAISRDNTGELFF	.	TRBV10-3	TRBJ2-2	.
TGCAGCGTTGAGCGGCAGAACGGATGGACTGAAGCTTTCTTT	CSVERQNGWTEAFF	many	TRBV29-1	TRBJ1-1	.
TGTGCCAGCAGCTTCGCAACCGGGACAGGGGGCGGTGAAGCTTTCTTT	CASSFATGTGGGEAFF	many	TRBV7-9	TRBJ1-1	TRBD1
TGCAGTGCTAGAGTGGGGACAGGAGCTTTCTTT	CSARVGTGAFF	.	TRBV20-1	TRBJ1-1	TRBD1
TGTGCCAGTAGTATCAATCCTTGGGAGACCCAGTACTTC	CASSINPWETQYF	medium-sized	TRBV19	TRBJ2-5	.
TGTGCCAGCAGCCGGGACTTAGGGGTCAATGAGCAGTTCTTC	CASSRDLGVNEQFF	.	TRBV5-4	TRBJ2-1	.
TGTGCCAGCAGCAGAAAATCTGTGCGGGGGGCCGCAGATACGCAGTATTTT	CASSRKSVRGAADTQYF	medium-sized	TRBV11-2	TRBJ2-3	TRBD2
TGTGCCAGCAGCTTCACCGGACAGGGGAACATTCAGTACTTC	CASSFTGQGNIQYF	many	TRBV7-9	TRBJ2-4	TRBD1
TGCAGCGTTGTGCTTGGAGAGACCCAGTACTTC	CSVVLGETQYF	many	TRBV29-1	TRBJ2-5	.
TGTGCCAGCAGGGAGGACAGGGGAAACACTGAAGCTTTCTTT	CASREDRGNTEAFF	many	TRBV12-3/TRBV12-4	TRBJ1-1	TRBD1
TGCGCCAGCAATGAAGAACCGGGCAGGACCTACGAGCAGTACTTC	CASNEEPGRTYEQYF	many	TRBV5-1	TRBJ2-7	.
TGTGCCAGCAGTTTCAATCGAGACCGCACCGGGGAGCTGTTTTTT	CASSFNRDRTGELFF	many	TRBV6-5	TRBJ2-2	.
TGTGCCAGCAGACAATGGGGCAATGAGCAGTTCTTC	CASRQWGNEQFF	.	TRBV2	TRBJ2-1	.
TGTGCCAGCAGTTCCAGTCACCAATTGGGACAGAAGGAGGATGGCTACACCTTC	CASSSSHQLGQKEDGYTF	.	TRBV27	TRBJ1-2	TRBD1
TGCAGTGCTAGAGATCTAGGGCAGGGGGCCAATAATTCACCCCTCCACTTT	CSARDLGQGANNSPLHF	few	TRBV20-1	TRBJ1-6	TRBD1
TGCGCCAGCAGTGAGTCGTCGGGGACTAGCGGGGGTTCCCAGTACTTC	CASSESSGTSGGSQYF	medium-sized	TRBV10-1	TRBJ2-5	TRBD2
TGTGCCAGCAGCCAGCCCCCGGGACTGCTTTTGGAGACCCAGTACTTC	CASSQPPGLLLETQYF	many	TRBV3-1	TRBJ2-5	.
TGTGCCAGCAGCTGGCAGGGGGGGAACTATGGCTACACCTTC	CASSWQGGNYGYTF	few	TRBV7-8	TRBJ1-2	TRBD1
TGTGCCAGCTCAAGCCCGGGACAGGCTCGTTTTGGTGAAGCTTTCTTT	CASSSPGQARFGEAFF	many	TRBV18	TRBJ1-1	TRBD1
TGTGCCAGCAGTGATAACCAGGGGAGGTTCTTC	CASSDNQGRFF	many	TRBV6-1	TRBJ2-1	.
TGTGCCAGCAGCCACCCAGGGGGCCTAACAGGGGGCAATGAGCAGTTCTTC	CASSHPGGLTGGNEQFF	many	TRBV7-8	TRBJ2-1	TRBD1
TGCGCCAGCAGCCCCGGGACCGCCGGAGAGACCCAGTACTTC	CASSPGTAGETQYF	.	TRBV5-1	TRBJ2-5	.
TGTGCCAGCAGTGAAGATCGAGGGCCCCAGTACTTC	CASSEDRGPQYF	many	TRBV6-1	TRBJ2-5	.
TGTGCCAGCAGCGCCCAAACAGGGGACCAGCCCCAGCATTTT	CASSAQTGDQPQHF	many	TRBV9	TRBJ1-5	TRBD1
TGTGCCAGCAGCTTACACGGGGGCTCGAACACCGGGGAGCTGTTTTTT	CASSLHGGSNTGELFF	many	TRBV7-2	TRBJ2-2	.
TGTGCCAGCAGTTTATCCCGGGGAGTCTGTGGGAATGAGCAGTTCTTC	CASSLSRGVCGNEQFF	.	TRBV12-3/TRBV12-4	TRBJ2-1	.
TGTGCCAGTGCCTACACCGGACAGGGAGGATATGGCTACACCTTC	CASAYTGQGGYGYTF	many	TRBV6-5	TRBJ1-2	TRBD1
TGTGCCAGCAGTGAAGTGAAAACCGGGGAGCTGTTTTTT	CASSEVKTGELFF	many	TRBV2	TRBJ2-2	.
TGTGCCAGCAGCCAAGATCGCGGGACTATAGGCGGAAACACCATATATTTT	CASSQDRGTIGGNTIYF	many	TRBV14	TRBJ1-3	.
TGCGCCAGCAGTGAGTTACGAGGGGCCGGGGAGCTGTTTTTT	CASSELRGAGELFF	many	TRBV10-2	TRBJ2-2	.
TGTGCCAGCAGCCCGAGCATAGGGTCAGGGTCGGATGAGCAGTTCTTC	CASSPSIGSGSDEQFF	many	TRBV9	TRBJ2-1	.
TGTGCCAGCAGTTATGGCCTAGCGGGAGGTCCTGTGGACTTC	CASSYGLAGGPVDF	many	TRBV6-5	TRBJ2-7	TRBD2